The 14 T cell receptor beta chains below all came from one sample that was sequenced in a study of T-cell reconstitution after alpha-beta-depleted transplantation in children. The TCRbeta library was prepared with unique molecular identifiers. MiXCR, applied by TCRdb to the PCR reads, yields one record per CDR3 protein. This repertoire shows 610,000 or so distinct CDR3 sequences, 20% to 30% found once; its top ten account for approximately 39%. The sample consisted of PBMCs, taken before TCRalphabeta/CD19-depleted stem cell transplant. The receptor source for this set is a boy in the first two years of life with Wiskott-Aldrich syndrome, due to receive a stem cell transplant.

The chain joins TRBV5-1 to TRBJ2-5; 10 bases are a match to TRBD2. The CDR3 length is 16 residues. The V gene end was trimmed by 4 bases and the J gene end by 3 bases; junction bases not matched to a gene: 9. From germline, CDR1 is SGHRS and CDR2 YFSETQ. The CDR3 protein is CASSKSGLATKETQYF. CDR3 nucleotide sequence: TGCGCCAGCAGCAAATCGGGACTAGCGACCAAAGAGACCCAGTACTTC.

This clonotype was observed a handful of times. This rearrangement joins TRBV7-2 to TRBJ2-5; D unclear. CDR3 length: 12 residues. CDR1 and CDR2 (germline): SGHTA, FQGNSA. V shed 5 bases and J shed 5 bases, with 9 bases lying between them. DNA for the CDR3: TGTGCCAGCAGCGGCCGGTGGGAGACCCAGTACTTC. The encoded protein is CASSGRWETQYF.

The chain uses TRBV12-3 or TRBV12-4 and TRBJ1-5; D is possibly TRBD1 (5 bases). Trimming removed 4 bases at V and 1 base at J, with 8 bases between. The CDR3 length is 14 residues. CDR3: CASSYGGSNQPQHF. The CDR3 bases are TGTGCCAGCAGTTATGGGGGGAGCAATCAGCCCCAGCATTTT.

This sequence joins TRBV27 and TRBJ1-1; D ambiguous. Germline values: CDR1 MNHEY, CDR2 SMNVEV (reference sequence). The V gene lost 0 bases and the J gene lost 2 bases, with 7 bases spanning the gap. This CDR3 is built from 14 residues. The CDR3 sequence is CASSLSAGNTEAFF. As DNA, the CDR3 is TGTGCCAGCAGTTTATCCGCGGGAAACACTGAAGCTTTCTTT.

This chain joins TRBV7-9 and TRBJ2-3, with D unclear. Germline V gene data show CDR1 as SEHNR and CDR2 as FQNEAQ (reference sequence). This CDR3 is built from 14 residues. V lost 1 base to trimming and J lost 4 bases, with 9 bases between them. Written as DNA, the CDR3 is TGTGCCAGCAGCTTAGTTGTAGGAGCAGATACGCAGTATTTT. It yields the protein CASSLVVGADTQYF.

This clonotype was seen only a few times. The chain has TRBV29-1 and TRBJ1-1, with 7 positions matching TRBD1. Unmatched junction bases numbered 13, after V lost 1 base and J lost 11 bases. Germline V gene data show CDR1 as SQVTM and CDR2 as ANQGSEA. The CDR3 extends over 14 amino acids. DNA for the CDR3: TGCAGCGTTGAAGGAGTGGACAGGCCTGTTGTCGCTTTCTTT. Its protein product is CSVEGVDRPVVAFF.

V and J are TRBV7-2 and TRBJ2-1; 9 nucleotides agree with TRBD2. The germline V gene has CDR1 SGHTA and CDR2 FQGNSA. Unmatched junction bases numbered 5, after V lost 5 bases and J lost 0 bases. CDR3 length: 16 amino acids. The chain's CDR3 is CASSPSTSGSYNEQFF. CDR3 DNA sequence: TGTGCCAGCAGCCCCTCGACTAGCGGCTCCTACAATGAGCAGTTCTTC.

The chain recombines TRBV7-2 with TRBJ2-1; D is ambiguous. V lost 1 base to trimming and J lost 5 bases, with 15 bases between them. The CDR3 is made up of 16 amino acids. CDR1 and CDR2 from the germline V gene are SGHTA and FQGNSA. The CDR3 region is CASSLVGPPTNNEQFF. The CDR3 region has the DNA TGTGCCAGCAGCTTAGTTGGACCCCCGACGAACAATGAGCAGTTCTTC. The full variable domain, completed using reference TRBV7-2 and TRBJ2-1, is GAGVSQSPSNKVTEKGKDVELRCDPISGHTALYWYRQSLGQGLEFLIYFQGNSAPDKSGLPSDRFSAERTGGSVSTLTIQRTQQEDSAVYLCASSLVGPPTNNEQFFGPGTRLTVL.

This clonotype was counted ten times or more. The chain employs TRBV25-1 and TRBJ2-1, with 8 bases that match TRBD2. Germline CDR1 and CDR2: MGHDK and SYGVNS. V lost 5 bases to trimming and J lost 4 bases; unmatched junction nucleotides: 7. The length of the CDR3 is 15 residues. The CDR3 sequence: CASSSSGRSYNEQFF. CDR3 in DNA: TGTGCCAGCAGTTCGAGCGGGAGATCGTACAATGAGCAGTTCTTC.

This clonotype was counted between two and nine times. The chain joins TRBV28 to TRBJ1-5; D uncertain. The CDR3 has 11 residues. The V gene lost 3 bases and the J gene lost 6 bases, with 3 bases spanning the gap. Germline values: CDR1 MDHEN, CDR2 SYDVKM. The CDR3 DNA sequence: TGTGCCAGCAGTTTCCGTCAGCCCCAGCATTTT. As protein: CASSFRQPQHF. The full variable domain, completed using reference TRBV28 and TRBJ1-5, is DVKVTQSSRYLVKRTGEKVFLECVQDMDHENMFWYRQDPGLGLRLIYFSYDVKMKEKGDIPEGYSVSREKKERFSLILESASTNQTSMYLCASSFRQPQHFGDGTRLSIL.

The sample holds a few counts of this clonotype. This chain joins TRBV10-3 and TRBJ2-5; D is unresolved. Germline V lookup: CDR1 ENHRY, CDR2 SYGVKD. The germline V and J ends were trimmed by 0 bases and 4 bases, with 15 bases remaining between them. The CDR3 is 16 residues long. Here the CDR3 reads CAISESSTRHVETQYF. In DNA form, the CDR3 reads TGTGCCATCAGTGAGTCCTCGACTCGACATGTAGAGACCCAGTACTTC.

The rearrangement uses TRBV4-1 and TRBJ2-1; 7 bases match TRBD2. J gave up 3 bases and V 1 base, and 3 bases lay outside the gene matches. Germline V CDR1 and CDR2: MGHRA, YSYEKL. This CDR3 comprises 15 residues. The CDR3 nucleotides are TGCGCCAGCAGCCAAGCGGGAGGACTCTACAATGAGCAGTTCTTC. It encodes CASSQAGGLYNEQFF.

This clonotype has just a few counts. The rearrangement links TRBV5-1 to TRBJ2-6, with TRBD1 matching over 8 bases. This CDR3 comprises 19 residues. Germline CDR1 and CDR2: SGHRS and YFSETQ. The J segment lost 0 bases and the V segment lost 3 bases, leaving 11 bases of the junction unmatched. The DNA of the CDR3 is TGCGCCAGCAGCTGGACAGGGTCGATTCCCCGCTCTGGGGCCAACGTCCTGACTTTC. Amino acid sequence: CASSWTGSIPRSGANVLTF.

This clonotype was recorded many times. V gene TRBV27 combines with J gene TRBJ2-5; TRBD1 agrees at 10 bases. The length of the CDR3 is 16 residues. Germline trimming cut 0 bases from V and 1 base from J; bases unmatched to any gene: 2. The germline V gene has CDR1 MNHEY and CDR2 SMNVEV (reference sequence). This CDR3 reads CASSLSGQGSQETQYF. CDR3 coding DNA: TGTGCCAGCAGTTTATCGGGACAGGGGAGCCAAGAGACCCAGTACTTC.